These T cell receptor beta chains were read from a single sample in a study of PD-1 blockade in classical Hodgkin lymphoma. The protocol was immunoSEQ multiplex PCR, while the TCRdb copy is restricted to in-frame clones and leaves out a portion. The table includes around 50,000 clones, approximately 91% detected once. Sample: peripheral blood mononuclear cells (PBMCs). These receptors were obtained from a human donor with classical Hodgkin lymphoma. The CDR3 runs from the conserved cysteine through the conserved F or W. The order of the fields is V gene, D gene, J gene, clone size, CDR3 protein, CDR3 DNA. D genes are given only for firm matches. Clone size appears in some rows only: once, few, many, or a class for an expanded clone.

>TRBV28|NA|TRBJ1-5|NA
CASSLYGNQPQHF
TGTGCCAGCAGTTTATACGGGAATCAGCCCCAGCATTTT
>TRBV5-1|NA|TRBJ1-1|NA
CASSLRTGLMNTEAFF
TGCGCCAGCAGCTTGAGGACCGGCCTCATGAACACTGAAGCTTTCTTT
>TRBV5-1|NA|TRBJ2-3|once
CASSQGGLETQYF
TGCGCCAGCAGCCAAGGAGGGCTGGAAACGCAGTATTTT
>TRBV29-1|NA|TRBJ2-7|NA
CSGADSYEQYF
TGCAGCGGGGCGGACAGCTACGAGCAGTACTTC
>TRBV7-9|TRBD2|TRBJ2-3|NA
CASSPPAGDPLTQYF
TGTGCCAGCAGCCCCCCAGCGGGAGACCCCCTGACGCAGTATTTT
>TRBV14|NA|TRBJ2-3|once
CASSQDLPGASTDTQYF
TGTGCCAGCAGCCAAGATCTCCCGGGGGCCAGCACAGATACGCAGTATTTT
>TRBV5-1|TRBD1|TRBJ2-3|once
CASRQGATDTQYF
TGCGCCAGCAGACAGGGGGCTACAGATACGCAGTATTTT
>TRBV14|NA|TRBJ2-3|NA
CASSQESPDTQYF
TGTGCCAGCAGCCAAGAGAGCCCAGATACGCAGTATTTT
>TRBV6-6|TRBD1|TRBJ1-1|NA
CASTPRGLVEAFF
TGTGCCAGCACCCCCAGGGGGCTCGTTGAAGCTTTCTTT
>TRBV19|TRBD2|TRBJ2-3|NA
CASSPGGLTDTQYF
TGTGCCAGTAGTCCGGGAGGCCTCACAGATACGCAGTATTTT
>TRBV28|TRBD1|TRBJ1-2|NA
CASSSDREADYGYTF
TGTGCCAGCAGTTCGGACAGGGAGGCCGACTATGGCTACACCTTC
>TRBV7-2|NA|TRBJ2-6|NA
CASSLGDPGANVLTF
TGTGCCAGCAGCTTAGGGGATCCGGGGGCCAACGTCCTGACTTTC
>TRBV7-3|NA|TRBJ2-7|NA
CASSSGLGYEQYF
TGTGCCAGCAGCTCTGGATTAGGGTACGAGCAGTACTTC
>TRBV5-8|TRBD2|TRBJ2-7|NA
CASSLGDSGRGTYEQYF
TGTGCCAGCAGCTTGGGAGATAGCGGGAGGGGGACCTACGAGCAGTACTTC
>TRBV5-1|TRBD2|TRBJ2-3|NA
CASSLGAGDTDTQYF
TGCGCCAGCAGCTTGGGGGCGGGAGACACAGATACGCAGTATTTT
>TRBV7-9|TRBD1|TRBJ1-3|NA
CASSLEGTGENTIYF
TGTGCCAGCAGCTTAGAAGGGACAGGGGAGAACACCATATATTTT
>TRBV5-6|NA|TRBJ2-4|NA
CASSPVGQAKNIQYF
TGTGCCAGCAGCCCCGTCGGACAAGCCAAAAACATTCAGTACTTC
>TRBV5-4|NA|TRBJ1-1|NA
CASSANRVNTEAFF
TGTGCCAGCAGCGCAAACAGGGTGAACACTGAAGCTTTCTTT
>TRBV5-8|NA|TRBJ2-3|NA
CASSLLSPSTDTQYF
TGTGCCAGCAGCTTGCTAAGTCCTAGCACAGATACGCAGTATTTT
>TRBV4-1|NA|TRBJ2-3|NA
CASSQAPTSTDTQYF
TGCGCCAGCAGCCAAGCTCCGACTAGCACAGATACGCAGTATTTT
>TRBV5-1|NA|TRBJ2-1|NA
CASSPSRLGYNEQFF
TGCGCCAGCAGCCCCAGTCGACTAGGTTACAATGAGCAGTTCTTC
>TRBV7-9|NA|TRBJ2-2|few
CASSPQRTAGELFF
TGTGCCAGCAGCCCCCAGCGGACTGCCGGGGAGCTGTTTTTT
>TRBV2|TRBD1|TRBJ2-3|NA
CASSEEGQVTRDTQYF
TGTGCCAGCAGTGAAGAGGGACAGGTTACCCGAGATACGCAGTATTTT
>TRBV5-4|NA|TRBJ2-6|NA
CASSARGGPSGANVLTF
TGTGCCAGCAGCGCGAGGGGCGGGCCCTCTGGGGCCAACGTCCTGACTTTC
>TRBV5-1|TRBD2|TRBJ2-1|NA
CASSPFAGGSHNEQFF
TGCGCCAGCAGCCCCTTTGCGGGAGGGAGTCACAATGAGCAGTTCTTC
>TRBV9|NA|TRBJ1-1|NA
CASSPISGDTEAFF
TGTGCCAGCAGCCCTATATCAGGGGACACTGAAGCTTTCTTT
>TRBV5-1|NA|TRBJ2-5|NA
CASRPASVQETQYF
TGCGCCAGCAGACCAGCTAGCGTCCAAGAGACCCAGTACTTC
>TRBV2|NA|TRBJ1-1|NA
CASSGGGSKRPYTEAFF
TGTGCCAGCAGTGGTGGAGGCAGCAAACGACCCTACACTGAAGCTTTCTTT
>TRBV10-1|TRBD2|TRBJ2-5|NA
CASPPGGRYQETQYF
TGCGCCAGCCCGCCCGGCGGGAGATACCAAGAGACCCAGTACTTC
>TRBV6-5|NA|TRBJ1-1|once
CASTDTEAFF
TGTGCCAGCACGGACACTGAAGCTTTCTTT
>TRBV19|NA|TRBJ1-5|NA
CASSITMDRPQHF
TGTGCCAGTAGTATCACCATGGACAGGCCCCAGCATTTT
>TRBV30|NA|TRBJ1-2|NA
CAWSTPGYSPWLSSF
TGTGCCTGGAGCACCCCTGGGTACAGTCCATGGCTATCGAGCTTC
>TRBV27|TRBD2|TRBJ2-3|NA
CASSLWSTAGGGTDTQYF
TGTGCCAGCAGTTTATGGTCTACGGCGGGAGGCGGCACAGATACGCAGTATTTT
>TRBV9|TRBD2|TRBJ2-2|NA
CASSVGAGGPHGELFF
TGTGCCAGCAGCGTAGGAGCGGGAGGGCCCCACGGGGAGCTGTTTTTT
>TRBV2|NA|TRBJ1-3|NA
CASRTGTNSGNTIYF
TGTGCCAGCAGGACCGGGACTAACTCTGGAAACACCATATATTTT
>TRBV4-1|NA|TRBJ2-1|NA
CASSQEWKAARFGFF
TGCGCCAGCAGCCAAGAATGGAAGGCGGCTCGGTTTGGGTTCTTC
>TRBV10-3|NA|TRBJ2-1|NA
CAISEGRDSYNEQFF
TGTGCCATCAGTGAGGGGAGAGACAGCTACAATGAGCAGTTCTTC
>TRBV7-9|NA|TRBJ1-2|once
CASSSRTNYGYTF
TGTGCCAGCAGCTCCAGAACTAACTATGGCTACACCTTC
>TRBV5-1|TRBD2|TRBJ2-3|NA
CASSNPGLGGDTQYF
TGCGCCAGCAGCAACCCGGGACTAGGTGGCGATACGCAGTATTTT
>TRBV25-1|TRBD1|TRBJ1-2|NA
CASSPHQGQGSAWGGYTF
TGTGCCAGCAGTCCACATCAGGGACAGGGGAGCGCTTGGGGTGGCTACACCTTC
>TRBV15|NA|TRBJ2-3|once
CATSRQVHYTDTQYF
TGTGCCACCAGTCGACAGGTGCACTACACAGATACGCAGTATTTT
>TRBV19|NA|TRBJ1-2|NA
CASSNSRRTAYGYTF
TGTGCCAGTAGTAACTCGAGAAGGACAGCCTATGGCTACACCTTC
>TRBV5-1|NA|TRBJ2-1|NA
CASSFRDLENEQFF
TGCGCCAGCAGCTTCCGGGACTTAGAAAATGAGCAGTTCTTC
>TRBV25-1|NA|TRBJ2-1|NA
CASSEYGTYNEQFF
TGTGCCAGCAGTGAATACGGGACATACAATGAGCAGTTCTTC
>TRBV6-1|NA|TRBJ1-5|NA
CASSVQGLQPQHF
TGTGCCAGCAGTGTACAGGGTTTACAGCCCCAGCATTTT
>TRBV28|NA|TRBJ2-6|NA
CASRDSPSSGANVLTF
TGTGCCAGCAGGGACAGTCCAAGCTCTGGGGCCAACGTCCTGACTTTC